These 26 T cell receptor beta chains were all obtained from the same sample, sequenced in a study of identical twins. TCRdb fed the 5' RACE reads into MiXCR, producing one record per CDR3 protein. This sample has about 530,000 distinct CDR3 sequences, with around 22% found just once. This sample also appeared in a second study, on yellow fever vaccine responses in identical twins.

The sample was CD4+ T cells sorted from blood. The receptors stem from a woman younger than 35 in good health.

The chain links TRBV5-1 to TRBJ2-2; D remains unclear. Deletions cut 3 bases from V and 1 base from J, with 13 bases between. The germline gives CDR1 SGHRS, CDR2 YFSETQ. The CDR3 totals 16 residues. DNA of the CDR3: TGCGCCAGCAGCTCAGCCCTACCGGGGAACACCGGGGAGCTGTTTTTT. It yields the protein CASSSALPGNTGELFF.

In this sample, this clonotype turned up a few times. This chain joins TRBV5-1 and TRBJ2-5; D unresolved. The CDR3 consists of 15 residues. Germline V gene data show CDR1 as SGHRS and CDR2 as YFSETQ. V was shortened by 0 bases and J by 5 bases, with 14 bases between the two germline ends. CDR3 nucleotides: TGCGCCAGCAGCTTGGCCGAAGGGATGGGGGAGACCCAGTACTTC. It specifies CASSLAEGMGETQYF.

This clonotype was found a few times. The chain couples TRBV6-1 to TRBJ1-2; TRBD1 agrees at 9 bases. Per the germline V gene, CDR1 is MNHNS and CDR2 is SASEGT. With 6 bases clipped from V and 4 bases from J, the junction kept 15 bases outside the gene matches. CDR3 size: 17 residues. CDR3 sequence (DNA): TGTGCCAGCAGGCGATTCGTCACCGGGACAGGGATCTATGGCTACACCTTC. Its translation: CASRRFVTGTGIYGYTF.

The chain recombines TRBV20-1 with TRBJ2-3; 8 positions match TRBD2. Germline V lookup: CDR1 DFQATT, CDR2 SNEGSKA (reference sequence). This CDR3 has 15 residues. V gave up 1 base and J gave up 4 bases; unmatched junction bases: 7. The CDR3 bases are TGCAGTGCTAGAGTCGGCGGGGGGAGAGCAGATACGCAGTATTTT. Amino acids: CSARVGGGRADTQYF.

The rearrangement joins TRBV5-1 to TRBJ2-2; D might be TRBD2 (6 bases). The germline CDR1 and CDR2 sequences are SGHRS and YFSETQ. The CDR3 totals 18 residues. Trimming left V 6 bases short and J 1 base short, with 22 bases between. The CDR3 region has the DNA TGCGCCAGCATCTGGGGGGTCGGTAGCGCGAAGAACACCGGGGAGCTGTTTTTT. This translates into CASIWGVGSAKNTGELFF.

The chain links TRBV9 to TRBJ2-1, with D tentatively TRBD1 (5 bases). This CDR3 contains 13 residues. Per germline, CDR1 SGDLS and CDR2 YYNGEE. Trimming stripped 0 bases from V and 4 bases from J, with 5 bases between. CDR3 sequence (DNA): TGTGCCAGCAGCGTAGCAGGGTACAATGAGCAGTTCTTC. As protein: CASSVAGYNEQFF.

This clonotype came up a few times. The CDR3 spells CASSSLNQPQHF. CDR3 nucleotide sequence: TGTGCCAGCAGCTCTCTTAATCAGCCCCAGCATTTT. V gene TRBV7-2 combines with J gene TRBJ1-5; D call uncertain. Germline V gene lookup returns CDR1 SGHTA and CDR2 FQGNSA. V was shortened by 4 bases and J by 4 bases, with 5 bases between the two germline ends. The CDR3 is made up of 12 amino acids.

A few counts support this clonotype. CDR3 nucleotides: TGTGCCAGCACCACTAGCGGATTCACCGGGGAGCTGTTTTTT. It translates to CASTTSGFTGELFF. V and J are TRBV2 and TRBJ2-2, with 8 nucleotides matching TRBD2. V lost 7 bases and J lost 4; bases outside the gene matches: 5. Germline CDR1 and CDR2: SNHLY and FYNNEI. The CDR3 sequence is 14 residues long.

This clonotype turned up a few times. V gene TRBV7-3 combines with J gene TRBJ1-1; D is perhaps TRBD1 (5 bases). V shed 2 bases and J shed 11 bases, with 21 bases lying between them. The CDR3 runs 15 residues. Germline V gene data show CDR1 as SGHTA and CDR2 as FQGTGA. This chain's CDR3 is CASSLVSGKRDQAFF. CDR3 nucleotides: TGTGCCAGCAGCTTAGTCTCCGGCAAGAGGGACCAGGCTTTCTTT.

The V call is TRBV18, the J call TRBJ2-3, with D possibly being TRBD1 or TRBD2 (6 bases each). Germline V lookup: CDR1 KGHSH, CDR2 LQKENI. V was trimmed by 3 bases and J by 0 bases, leaving 13 bases between them. This CDR3 is 16 amino acids long. The CDR3 nucleotides read TGTGCCAGCTCACCCTCGAGGGGGGCTAGCACAGATACGCAGTATTTT. Amino acid sequence: CASSPSRGASTDTQYF.

V and J are TRBV6-1 and TRBJ2-1; D perhaps matches TRBD1 (5 bases). V was clipped by 4 bases and J by 4 bases, with 14 bases between them. Germline CDR1 and CDR2: MNHNS and SASEGT. The CDR3 consists of 15 residues. CDR3 DNA: TGTGCCAGCAGTGGGGGCAGTCTCTTATACAATGAGCAGTTCTTC. It codes for CASSGGSLLYNEQFF.

The chain combines TRBV20-1 with TRBJ2-2; TRBD2 matches 7 bases. The germline gives CDR1 DFQATT, CDR2 SNEGSKA (reference sequence). The CDR3 has 17 amino acids. The V and J ends lost 1 base and 4 bases, in that order; junction bases with no gene match: 12. CDR3 sequence (DNA): TGCAGTGCTAGAGTCCCATCGGGCGGGGGAGGCACCGGGGAGCTGTTTTTT. Translation gives CSARVPSGGGGTGELFF.

This clonotype occurred a few times. The V and J genes are TRBV10-3 and TRBJ1-4, with D unclear. Germline CDR1 is ENHRY and CDR2 is SYGVKD. Between the trimmed V and J ends, which lost 0 bases and 3 bases, there was a span of 11 bases. CDR3 size: 16 residues. The CDR3 protein is CAISESESSANEKLFF. In DNA, the CDR3 is TGTGCCATCAGTGAGTCGGAATCGTCTGCTAATGAAAAACTGTTTTTT.

This clonotype was seen more than once but under ten times. The chain recombines TRBV7-6 with TRBJ2-2, with TRBD1 as a possible D gene (6 bases). Trimming took 4 bases from V and 2 from J, leaving 14 bases between them. This CDR3 comprises 16 residues. Germline V gene lookup returns CDR1 SGHVS and CDR2 FNYEAQ. The CDR3 protein is CASSSTGAINTGELFF. The DNA for the CDR3 is TGTGCCAGCAGCTCGACAGGAGCGATTAACACCGGGGAGCTGTTTTTT. Full variable domain (missing parts from reference TRBV7-6 and TRBJ2-2): GAGVSQSPRYKVTKRGQDVALRCDPISGHVSLYWYRQALGQGPEFLTYFNYEAQQDKSGLPNDRFSAERPEGSISTLTIQRTEQRDSAMYRCASSSTGAINTGELFFGEGSRLTVL.

V usage is TRBV10-2 and J usage is TRBJ2-5; weak D call: TRBD2 (5 bases). CDR1 is WSHSY, CDR2 SAAADI, per germline. V shed 5 bases and J shed 0 bases, with 7 bases lying between them. This CDR3 spans 13 amino acids. The CDR3 DNA reads as TGCGCCAGCAGTAGGGAGTACCAAGAGACCCAGTACTTC. Protein: CASSREYQETQYF.

This clonotype was counted a few times. V gene TRBV12-3 or TRBV12-4 combines with J gene TRBJ2-5, with 10 positions matching TRBD1. There are 14 residues in the CDR3. V trimming: 10 bases; J trimming: 5 bases; junction bases outside the gene matches: 10. CDR3 sequence (DNA): TGTGCCATTAGGCTCCGGGACAGGGGTGAGACCCAGTACTTC. Protein: CAIRLRDRGETQYF.

The sample holds a few counts of this clonotype. This chain joins TRBV5-1 and TRBJ1-1, with D unresolved. Germline V gene lookup returns CDR1 SGHRS and CDR2 YFSETQ. Trimming pared 2 bases from V and 1 base from J, leaving 12 bases between. This CDR3 contains 15 residues. CDR3: CASSFGGTANTEAFF. The CDR3 nucleotides read TGCGCCAGCAGCTTCGGCGGAACCGCGAACACTGAAGCTTTCTTT.

The chain's CDR3 is CSARRRTVNEQYF. The DNA for the CDR3 is TGCAGTGCTAGAAGACGGACAGTGAACGAGCAGTACTTC. This chain connects TRBV20-1 to TRBJ2-7; the D gene is possibly TRBD1 (6 bases). The germline CDR1 and CDR2 sequences are DFQATT and SNEGSKA (reference sequence). The CDR3 runs to 13 residues. Trimming removed 2 bases from V and 5 bases from J, with 13 bases in between.

The table lists this clonotype with a few counts. The genes are TRBV20-1 and TRBJ2-2; D is uncertain. The CDR3 sequence is 17 residues long. Trimming shortened V by 2 bases and J by 5 bases, and 21 bases separated the two germline ends. The germline V gene has CDR1 DFQATT and CDR2 SNEGSKA (reference sequence). The CDR3: CSARRLRGPRTTGELFF. CDR3 bases: TGCAGTGCTAGACGACTTCGCGGACCGCGAACAACCGGGGAGCTGTTTTTT.

In its sample, this clonotype was seen a few times. The chain carries TRBV4-1 and TRBJ2-1; no firm D call. This CDR3 contains 14 residues. Germline values: CDR1 MGHRA, CDR2 YSYEKL. The V gene lost 3 bases and the J gene lost 10 bases, with 16 bases spanning the gap. Here the CDR3 DNA reads TGCGCCAGCAGCCAGGACCGGGTCGATGGGGAGCAGTTCTTC. Translation: CASSQDRVDGEQFF.

The V gene is TRBV20-1, the J gene TRBJ2-5; D is unclear. The V gene's germline CDR1 is DFQATT and CDR2 SNEGSKA (reference sequence). CDR3 size: 13 residues. V lost 1 base and J lost 5, with 11 bases in between. The CDR3 region has the DNA TGCAGTGCTAGAGCCCCCCCCTCGGAGACCCAGTACTTC. This translates into CSARAPPSETQYF.

This clonotype has just a few counts. The chain carries TRBV20-1 and TRBJ2-7; D remains unclear. This CDR3 region has 12 residues. Trimming cost V 6 bases and J 8 bases, with 17 bases left between them. Per the germline V gene, CDR1 is DFQATT and CDR2 is SNEGSKA (reference sequence). The CDR3 loop is CSADGDRGQQYF. As DNA, the CDR3 is TGCAGTGCCGACGGAGACCGCGGCCAGCAGTACTTC.

This clonotype has just a few counts. The CDR3 loop reads CAISYAGLAGNTGELFF. Written as DNA, the CDR3 is TGTGCCATCAGCTATGCCGGACTAGCGGGGAACACCGGGGAGCTGTTTTTT. V is TRBV10-3 and J is TRBJ2-2, with TRBD2 identical over 11 bases. Germline V gene sequence: CDR1 ENHRY, CDR2 SYGVKD. The trim removed 6 bases at V and 1 base at J, leaving 7 bases unmatched. This CDR3 has 17 amino acids.

This clonotype was recorded a few times. J is TRBJ2-7 and V is TRBV5-1; 9 positions agree with TRBD2. There are 15 residues in the CDR3. The germline V gene encodes CDR1 SGHRS and CDR2 YFSETQ. The V and J ends lost 0 bases and 3 bases, in that order; junction bases with no gene match: 4. This CDR3 reads CASSLGSSGIYEQYF. DNA for the CDR3: TGCGCCAGCAGCTTGGGGTCTAGCGGGATCTACGAGCAGTACTTC.

This clonotype has only a few counts. The chain carries TRBV11-1 and TRBJ2-6; 9 bases are shared with TRBD1. Germline V lookup: CDR1 SGHAT, CDR2 FQDESV (reference sequence). Trimming took 5 bases from V and 2 from J; bases not matched to a gene: 10. The CDR3 loop spans 18 amino acids. CDR3 residues: CASSLHRGLKPGANVLTF. In DNA form, the CDR3 reads TGTGCCAGCAGCCTCCACAGGGGGCTTAAACCTGGGGCCAACGTCCTGACTTTC.

The rearrangement links TRBV3-1 to TRBJ2-6; 10 nucleotides match TRBD1. This CDR3 region has 19 residues. Germline-derived CDR1 and CDR2 are LGHDT and YNNKEL (reference sequence). After removal of 5 bases from V and 0 bases from J, the junction contained 10 bases not matched to a gene. The CDR3 is CASSFHPGQGLSGANVLTF. CDR3 bases: TGTGCCAGCAGCTTTCACCCGGGACAGGGGCTCTCTGGGGCCAACGTCCTGACTTTC.